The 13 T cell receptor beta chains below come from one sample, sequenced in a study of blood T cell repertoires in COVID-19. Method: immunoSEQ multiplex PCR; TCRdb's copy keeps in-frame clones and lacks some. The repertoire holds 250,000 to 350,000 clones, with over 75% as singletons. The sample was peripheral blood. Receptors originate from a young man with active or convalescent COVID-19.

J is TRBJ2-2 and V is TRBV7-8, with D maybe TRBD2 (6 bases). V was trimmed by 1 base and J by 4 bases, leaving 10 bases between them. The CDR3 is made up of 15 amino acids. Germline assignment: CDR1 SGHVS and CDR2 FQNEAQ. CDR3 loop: CASSLEEGSTGELFF. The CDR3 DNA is TGTGCCAGCAGCTTAGAGGAGGGGAGCACCGGGGAGCTGTTTTTT.

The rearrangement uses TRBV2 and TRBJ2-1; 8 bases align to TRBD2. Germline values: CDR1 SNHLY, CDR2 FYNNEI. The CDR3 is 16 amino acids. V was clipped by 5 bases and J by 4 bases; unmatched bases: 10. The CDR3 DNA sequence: TGTGCCAGCAGTCCTCCGGGACTAGTGGGATACAATGAGCAGTTCTTC. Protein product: CASSPPGLVGYNEQFF.

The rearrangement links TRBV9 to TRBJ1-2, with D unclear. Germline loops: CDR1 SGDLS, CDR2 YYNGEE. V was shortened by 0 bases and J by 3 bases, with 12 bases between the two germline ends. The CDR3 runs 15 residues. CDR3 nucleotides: TGTGCCAGCAGCGTAGACGTGGAGGGCGACTATGGCTACACCTTC. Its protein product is CASSVDVEGDYGYTF. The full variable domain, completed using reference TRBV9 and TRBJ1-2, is DSGVTQTPKHLITATGQRVTLRCSPRSGDLSVYWYQQSLDQGLQFLIQYYNGEERAKGNILERFSAQQFPDLHSELNLSSLELGDSALYFCASSVDVEGDYGYTFGSGTRLTVV.

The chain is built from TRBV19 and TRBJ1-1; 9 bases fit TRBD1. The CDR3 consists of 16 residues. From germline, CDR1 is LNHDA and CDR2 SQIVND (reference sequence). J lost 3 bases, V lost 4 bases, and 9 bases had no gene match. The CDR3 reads CASSKLPGQGYTEAFF. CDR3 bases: TGTGCCAGTAGTAAACTACCGGGACAGGGCTACACTGAAGCTTTCTTT.

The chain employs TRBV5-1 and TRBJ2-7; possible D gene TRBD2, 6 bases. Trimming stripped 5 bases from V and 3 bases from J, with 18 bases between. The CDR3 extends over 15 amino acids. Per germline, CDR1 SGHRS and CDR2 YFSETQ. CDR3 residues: CASRKWGESSYEQYF. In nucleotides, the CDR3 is TGCGCCAGCAGAAAGTGGGGGGAATCTAGCTACGAGCAGTACTTC.

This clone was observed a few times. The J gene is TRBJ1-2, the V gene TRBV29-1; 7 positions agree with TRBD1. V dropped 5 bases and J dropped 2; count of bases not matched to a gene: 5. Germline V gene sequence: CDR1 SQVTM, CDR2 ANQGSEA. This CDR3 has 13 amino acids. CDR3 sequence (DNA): TGCAGCGTTCGAGAGGGGGCCAACTATGGCTACACCTTC. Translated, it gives CSVREGANYGYTF.

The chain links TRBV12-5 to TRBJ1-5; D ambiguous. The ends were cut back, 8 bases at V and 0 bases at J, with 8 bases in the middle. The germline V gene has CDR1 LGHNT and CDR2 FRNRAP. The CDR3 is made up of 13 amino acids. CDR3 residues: CASKGDSNQPQHF. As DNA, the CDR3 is TGTGCTAGTAAAGGAGATAGCAATCAGCCCCAGCATTTT.

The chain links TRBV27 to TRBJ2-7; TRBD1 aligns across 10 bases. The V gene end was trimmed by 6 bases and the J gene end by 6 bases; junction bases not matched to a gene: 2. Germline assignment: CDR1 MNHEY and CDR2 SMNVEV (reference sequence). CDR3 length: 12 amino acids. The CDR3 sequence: CASRTGGVEQYF. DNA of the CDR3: TGTGCCAGCAGGACAGGGGGCGTCGAGCAGTACTTC.

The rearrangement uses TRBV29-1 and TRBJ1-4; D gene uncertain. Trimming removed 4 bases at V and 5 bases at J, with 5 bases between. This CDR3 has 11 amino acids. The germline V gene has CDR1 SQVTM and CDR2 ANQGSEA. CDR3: CSVGENEKLFF. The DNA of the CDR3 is TGCAGCGTTGGTGAGAATGAAAAACTGTTTTTT.

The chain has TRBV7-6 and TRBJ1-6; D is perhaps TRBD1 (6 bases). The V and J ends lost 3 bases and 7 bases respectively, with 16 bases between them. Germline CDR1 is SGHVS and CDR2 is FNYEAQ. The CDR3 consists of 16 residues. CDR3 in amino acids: CASSFGGRVDNSPLHF. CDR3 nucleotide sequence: TGTGCCAGCAGCTTCGGGGGGCGGGTGGACAATTCACCCCTCCACTTT.

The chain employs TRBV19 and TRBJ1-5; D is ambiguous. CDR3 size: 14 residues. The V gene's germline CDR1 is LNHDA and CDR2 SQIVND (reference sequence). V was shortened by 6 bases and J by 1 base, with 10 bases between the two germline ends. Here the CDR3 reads CASSGEVSNQPQHF. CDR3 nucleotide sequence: TGTGCCAGTAGCGGAGAGGTCAGCAATCAGCCCCAGCATTTT. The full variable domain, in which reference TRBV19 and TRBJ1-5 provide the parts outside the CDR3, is DGGITQSPKYLFRKEGQNVTLSCEQNLNHDAMYWYRQDPGQGLRLIYYSQIVNDFQKGDIAEGYSVSREKKESFPLTVTSAQKNPTAFYLCASSGEVSNQPQHFGDGTRLSIL.

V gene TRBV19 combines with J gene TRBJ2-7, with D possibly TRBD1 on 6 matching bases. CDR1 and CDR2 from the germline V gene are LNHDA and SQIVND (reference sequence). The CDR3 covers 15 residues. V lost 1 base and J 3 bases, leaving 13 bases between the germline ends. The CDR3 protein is CASSIVAQGNYEQYF. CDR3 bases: TGTGCCAGTAGTATAGTAGCACAGGGCAACTACGAGCAGTACTTC.

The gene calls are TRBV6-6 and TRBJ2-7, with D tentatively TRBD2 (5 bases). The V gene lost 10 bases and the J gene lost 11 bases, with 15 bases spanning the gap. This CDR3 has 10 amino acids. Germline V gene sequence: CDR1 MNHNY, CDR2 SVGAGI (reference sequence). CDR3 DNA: TGTGCCACCGGGGTTGTGGGGAAGTACTTC. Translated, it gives CATGVVGKYF.